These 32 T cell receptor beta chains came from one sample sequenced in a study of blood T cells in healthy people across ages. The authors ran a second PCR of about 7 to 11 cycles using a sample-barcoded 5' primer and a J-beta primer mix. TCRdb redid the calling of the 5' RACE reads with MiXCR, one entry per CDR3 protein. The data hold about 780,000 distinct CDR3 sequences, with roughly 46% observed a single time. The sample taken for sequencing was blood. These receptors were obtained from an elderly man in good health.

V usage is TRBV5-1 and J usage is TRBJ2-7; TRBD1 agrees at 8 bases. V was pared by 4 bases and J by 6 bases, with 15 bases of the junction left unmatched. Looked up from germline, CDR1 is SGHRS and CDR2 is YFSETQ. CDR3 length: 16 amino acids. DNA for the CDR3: TGCGCCAGCAGCCCGGCCCCCGGGACAGGTGTGGGCGAGCAGTACTTC. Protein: CASSPAPGTGVGEQYF.

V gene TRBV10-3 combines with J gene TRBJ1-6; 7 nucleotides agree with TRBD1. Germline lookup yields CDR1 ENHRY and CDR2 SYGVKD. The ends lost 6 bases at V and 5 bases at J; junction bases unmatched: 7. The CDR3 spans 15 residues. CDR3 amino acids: CAIREGAQNNSPLHF. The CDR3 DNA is TGTGCCATCAGGGAGGGGGCGCAGAATAATTCACCCCTCCACTTT.

The CDR3 here is CSANGQGNYEQYF. CDR3 nucleotide sequence: TGCAGTGCTAACGGACAGGGGAACTACGAGCAGTACTTC. V is TRBV20-1 and J is TRBJ2-7; 9 bases fit TRBD1. The CDR3 runs to 13 residues. Germline CDR1 and CDR2: DFQATT and SNEGSKA (reference sequence). The V segment lost 4 bases and the J segment 3 bases; nucleotides outside the gene matches: 4.

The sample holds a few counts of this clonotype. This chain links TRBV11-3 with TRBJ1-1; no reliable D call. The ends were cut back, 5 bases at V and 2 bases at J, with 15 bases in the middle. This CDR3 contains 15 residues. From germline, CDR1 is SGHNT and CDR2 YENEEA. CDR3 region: CASSPGPHTNTEAFF. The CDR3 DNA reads TGTGCCAGCAGCCCTGGGCCTCACACAAACACTGAAGCTTTCTTT.

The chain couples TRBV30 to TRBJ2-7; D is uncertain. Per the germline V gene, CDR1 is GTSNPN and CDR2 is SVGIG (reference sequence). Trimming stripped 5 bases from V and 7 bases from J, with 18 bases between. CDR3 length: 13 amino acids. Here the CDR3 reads CAWALPQNWEQYF. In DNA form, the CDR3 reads TGTGCCTGGGCCCTCCCACAGAACTGGGAGCAGTACTTC.

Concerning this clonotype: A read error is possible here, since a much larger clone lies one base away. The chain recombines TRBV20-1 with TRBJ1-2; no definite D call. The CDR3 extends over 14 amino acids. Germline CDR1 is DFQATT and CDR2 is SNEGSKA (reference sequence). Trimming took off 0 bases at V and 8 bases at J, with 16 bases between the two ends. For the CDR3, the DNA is TGCAGTGCTAGAGATCCGCGAGGCCACGAGGGCTACACCTTC. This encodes CSARDPRGHEGYTF.

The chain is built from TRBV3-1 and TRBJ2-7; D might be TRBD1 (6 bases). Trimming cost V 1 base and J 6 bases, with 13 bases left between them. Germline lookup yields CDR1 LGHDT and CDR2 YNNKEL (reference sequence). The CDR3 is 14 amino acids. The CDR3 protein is CASSQADRPGEQYF. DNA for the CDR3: TGTGCCAGCAGCCAAGCGGACAGACCTGGCGAGCAGTACTTC.

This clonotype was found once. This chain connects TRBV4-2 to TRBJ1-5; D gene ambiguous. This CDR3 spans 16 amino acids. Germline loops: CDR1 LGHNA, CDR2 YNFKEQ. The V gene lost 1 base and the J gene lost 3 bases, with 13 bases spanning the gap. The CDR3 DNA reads TGTGCCAGCAGCCAAGGAGACCCAGTCGTCAATCAGCCCCAGCATTTT. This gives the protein CASSQGDPVVNQPQHF.

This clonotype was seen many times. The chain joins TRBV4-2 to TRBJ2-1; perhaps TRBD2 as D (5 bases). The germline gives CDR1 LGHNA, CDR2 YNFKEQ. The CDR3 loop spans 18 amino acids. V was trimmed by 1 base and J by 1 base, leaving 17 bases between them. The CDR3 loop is CASSQGRPRTGSYNEQFF. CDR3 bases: TGTGCCAGCAGCCAAGGCCGCCCCCGGACTGGGTCCTACAATGAGCAGTTCTTC.

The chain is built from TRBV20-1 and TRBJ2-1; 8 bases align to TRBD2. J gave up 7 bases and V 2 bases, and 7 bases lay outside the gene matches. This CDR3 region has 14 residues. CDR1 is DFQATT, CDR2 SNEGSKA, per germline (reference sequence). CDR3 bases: TGCAGTGCTAGAAGCGGGAGTCTGGGGAATGAGCAGTTCTTC. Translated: CSARSGSLGNEQFF.

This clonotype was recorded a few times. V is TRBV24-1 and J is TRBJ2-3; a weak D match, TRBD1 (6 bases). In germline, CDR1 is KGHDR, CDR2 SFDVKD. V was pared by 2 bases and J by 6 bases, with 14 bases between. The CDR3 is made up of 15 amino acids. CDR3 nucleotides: TGTGCCACCAGTGATTACAGGGAAACGTATGATACGCAGTATTTT. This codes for CATSDYRETYDTQYF.

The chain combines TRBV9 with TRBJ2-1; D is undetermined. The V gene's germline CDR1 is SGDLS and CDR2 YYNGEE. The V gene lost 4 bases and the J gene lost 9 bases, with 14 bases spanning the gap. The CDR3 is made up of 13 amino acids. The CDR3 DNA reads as TGTGCCAGCAGCCCAACGGCCGATGGTGAGCAGTTCTTC. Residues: CASSPTADGEQFF.

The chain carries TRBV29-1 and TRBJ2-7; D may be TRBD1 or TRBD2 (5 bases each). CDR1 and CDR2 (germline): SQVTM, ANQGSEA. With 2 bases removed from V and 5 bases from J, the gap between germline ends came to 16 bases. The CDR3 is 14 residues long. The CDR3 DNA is TGCAGCGTTGAAAAGAGGGGAGTAGGCAACGAGCAGTACTTC. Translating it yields CSVEKRGVGNEQYF.

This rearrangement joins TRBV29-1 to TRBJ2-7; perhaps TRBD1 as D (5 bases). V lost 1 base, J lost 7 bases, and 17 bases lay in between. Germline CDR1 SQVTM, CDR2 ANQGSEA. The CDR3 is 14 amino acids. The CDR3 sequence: CSVEGFPSGNEQYF. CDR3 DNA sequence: TGCAGCGTTGAAGGCTTCCCCTCAGGGAATGAGCAGTACTTC.

The CDR3 DNA follows: TGTGCCAGCAGGCGGACAGACGGGGAGACCCAGTTCTTC. This sequence encodes CASRRTDGETQFF. V and J are TRBV12-3 or TRBV12-4 and TRBJ2-1, with a possible D match to TRBD1 (6 bases). Trimming shortened V by 6 bases and J by 13 bases, and 19 bases separated the two germline ends. The CDR3 runs to 13 residues.

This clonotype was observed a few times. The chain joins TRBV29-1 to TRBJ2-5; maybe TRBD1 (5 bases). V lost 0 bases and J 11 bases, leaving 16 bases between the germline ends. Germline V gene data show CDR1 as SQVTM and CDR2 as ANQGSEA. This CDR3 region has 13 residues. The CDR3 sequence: CSVEEDISDEQYF. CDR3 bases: TGCAGCGTTGAAGAGGACATATCGGATGAGCAGTACTTC.

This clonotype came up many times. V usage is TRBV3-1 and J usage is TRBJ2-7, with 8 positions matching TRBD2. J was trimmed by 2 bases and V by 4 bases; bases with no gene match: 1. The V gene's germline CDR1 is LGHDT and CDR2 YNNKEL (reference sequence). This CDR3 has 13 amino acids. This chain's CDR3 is CASSPGGPYEQYF. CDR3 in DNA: TGTGCCAGCAGCCCGGGAGGGCCCTACGAGCAGTACTTC.

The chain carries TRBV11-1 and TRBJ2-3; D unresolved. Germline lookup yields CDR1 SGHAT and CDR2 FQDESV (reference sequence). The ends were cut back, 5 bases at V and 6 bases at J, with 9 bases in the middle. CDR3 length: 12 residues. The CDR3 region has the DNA TGTGCCAGCAGCATCAATGGGGATACGCAGTATTTT. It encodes CASSINGDTQYF.

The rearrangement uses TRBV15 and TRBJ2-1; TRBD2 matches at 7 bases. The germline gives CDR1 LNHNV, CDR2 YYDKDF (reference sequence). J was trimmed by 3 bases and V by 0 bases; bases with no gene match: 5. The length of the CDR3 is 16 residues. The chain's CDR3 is CATSRDPSGNYNEQFF. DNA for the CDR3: TGTGCCACCAGCAGAGATCCTAGCGGCAACTACAATGAGCAGTTCTTC.

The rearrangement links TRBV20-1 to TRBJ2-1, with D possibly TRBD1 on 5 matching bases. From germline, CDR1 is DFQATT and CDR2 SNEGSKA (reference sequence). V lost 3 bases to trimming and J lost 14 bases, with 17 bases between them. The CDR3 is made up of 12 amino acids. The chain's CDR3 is CSASSGRYFEFF. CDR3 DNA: TGCAGTGCTAGTTCAGGGCGATATTTCGAGTTCTTC.

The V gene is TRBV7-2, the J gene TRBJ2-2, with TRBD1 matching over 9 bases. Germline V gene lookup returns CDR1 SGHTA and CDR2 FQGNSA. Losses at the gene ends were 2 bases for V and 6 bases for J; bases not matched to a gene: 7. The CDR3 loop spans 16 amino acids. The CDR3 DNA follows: TGTGCCAGCAGCTTAACCCGGGACAGGGCTGCCGGGGAGCTGTTTTTT. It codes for CASSLTRDRAAGELFF.

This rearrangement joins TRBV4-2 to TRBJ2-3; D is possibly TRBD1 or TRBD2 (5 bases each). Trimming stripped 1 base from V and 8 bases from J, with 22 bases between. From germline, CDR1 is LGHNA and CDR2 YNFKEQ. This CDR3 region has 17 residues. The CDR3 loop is CASSQVSGPPGAGTQYF. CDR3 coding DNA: TGTGCCAGCAGCCAAGTGTCGGGGCCTCCTGGCGCAGGTACGCAGTATTTT.

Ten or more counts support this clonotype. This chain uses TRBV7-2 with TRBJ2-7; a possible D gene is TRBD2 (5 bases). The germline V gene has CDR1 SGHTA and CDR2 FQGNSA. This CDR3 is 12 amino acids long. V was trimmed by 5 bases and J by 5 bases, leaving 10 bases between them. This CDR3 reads CASSGSVDEQYF. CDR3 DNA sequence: TGTGCCAGCAGCGGGAGCGTAGACGAGCAGTACTTC.

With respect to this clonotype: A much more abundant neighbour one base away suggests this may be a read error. This CDR3 reads CASSLALAGPSDTQYF. The CDR3 nucleotides are TGTGCCAGCAGCCTTGCTCTAGCGGGACCTTCGGATACGCAGTATTTT. V and J are TRBV7-2 and TRBJ2-3, with 9 positions matching TRBD2. The V and J ends lost 5 bases and 6 bases, in that order; junction bases with no gene match: 12. The germline V gene has CDR1 SGHTA and CDR2 FQGNSA. The CDR3 has 16 amino acids.

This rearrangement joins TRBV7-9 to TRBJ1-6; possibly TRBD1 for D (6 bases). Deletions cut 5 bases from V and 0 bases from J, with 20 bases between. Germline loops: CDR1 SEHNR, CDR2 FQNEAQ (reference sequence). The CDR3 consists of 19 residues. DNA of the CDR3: TGTGCCAGCAGCCCACCCCCGGACAGCTTAAGCTCCTATAATTCACCCCTCCACTTT. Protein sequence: CASSPPPDSLSSYNSPLHF. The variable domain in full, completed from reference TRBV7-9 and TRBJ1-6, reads DTGVSQNPRHKITKRGQNVTFRCDPISEHNRLYWYRQTLGQGPEFLTYFQNEAQLEKSRLLSDRFSAERPKGSFSTLEIQRTEQGDSAMYLCASSPPPDSLSSYNSPLHFGNGTRLTVT.

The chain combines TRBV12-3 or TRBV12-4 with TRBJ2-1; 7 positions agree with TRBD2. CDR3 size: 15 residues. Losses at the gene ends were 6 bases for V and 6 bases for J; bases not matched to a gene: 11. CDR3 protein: CASSPGRAGFNEQFF. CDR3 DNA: TGTGCCAGCAGCCCCGGACGAGCGGGATTCAATGAGCAGTTCTTC.

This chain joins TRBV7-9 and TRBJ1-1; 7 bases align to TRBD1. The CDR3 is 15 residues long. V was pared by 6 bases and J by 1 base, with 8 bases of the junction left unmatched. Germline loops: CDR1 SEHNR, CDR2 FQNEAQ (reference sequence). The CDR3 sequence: CASRLEAGGNTEAFF. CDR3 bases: TGTGCCAGCAGACTAGAGGCAGGGGGGAACACTGAAGCTTTCTTT.

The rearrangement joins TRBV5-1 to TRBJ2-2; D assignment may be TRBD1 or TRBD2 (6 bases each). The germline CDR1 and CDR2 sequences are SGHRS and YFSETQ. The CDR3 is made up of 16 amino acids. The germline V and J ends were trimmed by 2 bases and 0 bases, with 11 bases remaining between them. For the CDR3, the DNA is TGCGCCAGCAGCTTAGGAGGGGGGCCGAACACCGGGGAGCTGTTTTTT. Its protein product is CASSLGGGPNTGELFF.

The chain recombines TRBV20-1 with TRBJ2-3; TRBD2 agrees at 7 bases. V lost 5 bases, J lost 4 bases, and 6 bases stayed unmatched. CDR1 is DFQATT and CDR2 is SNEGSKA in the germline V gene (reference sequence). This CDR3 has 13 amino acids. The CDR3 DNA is TGCAGTGCTCCACTAGCGAGAGCAGATACGCAGTATTTT. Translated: CSAPLARADTQYF.

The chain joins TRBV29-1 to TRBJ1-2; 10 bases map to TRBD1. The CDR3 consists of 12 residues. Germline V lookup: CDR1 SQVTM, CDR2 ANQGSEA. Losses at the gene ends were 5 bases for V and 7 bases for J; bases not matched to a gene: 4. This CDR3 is CSVTGQGSGYTF. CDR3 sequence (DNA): TGCAGCGTTACGGGACAGGGGAGTGGCTACACCTTC.

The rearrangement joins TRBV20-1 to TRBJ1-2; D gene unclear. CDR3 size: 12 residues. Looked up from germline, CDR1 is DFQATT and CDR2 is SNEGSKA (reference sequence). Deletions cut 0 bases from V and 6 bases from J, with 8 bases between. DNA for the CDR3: TGCAGTGCTAGAGATGTGGGGAATGGCTACACCTTC. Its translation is CSARDVGNGYTF.

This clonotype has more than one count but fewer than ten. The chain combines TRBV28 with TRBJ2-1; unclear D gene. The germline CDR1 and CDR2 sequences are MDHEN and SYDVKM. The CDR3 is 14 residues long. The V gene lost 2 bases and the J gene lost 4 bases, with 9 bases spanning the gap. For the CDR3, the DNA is TGTGCCAGCAGTTTAGTTCGACGGTACAATGAGCAGTTCTTC. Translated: CASSLVRRYNEQFF.